The 32 T cell receptor beta chains below were found in one sample sequenced in a study of OX40 agonist ivuxolimab in advanced cancers. Only in-frame clones appear in the TCRdb table, and some are missing; sequencing was by immunoSEQ multiplex PCR. The repertoire holds fewer than 60,000 clones, with 81% as singletons. This specimen consisted of CD4+ or CD8+ T cells sorted from blood, obtained in a trial of the OX40 agonist ivuxolimab. The receptor source for this set is an adult with an advanced solid tumor such as melanoma, head and neck, liver or kidney cancer.

This chain connects TRBV6-1 to TRBJ1-5; TRBD1 is a possible D gene (6 bases). CDR3 length: 14 residues. Germline assignment: CDR1 MNHNS and CDR2 SASEGT. The V gene lost 5 bases and the J gene lost 2 bases, with 10 bases spanning the gap. CDR3 amino acids: CASSTRQGNQPQHF. In nucleotides, the CDR3 is TGTGCCAGCAGTACTCGACAGGGCAATCAGCCCCAGCATTTT.

This clone came up once. The chain carries TRBV13 and TRBJ2-2; 11 bases fit TRBD2. Germline V gives CDR1 PRHDT, CDR2 FYEKMQ (reference sequence). V lost 3 bases, J lost 6 bases, and 9 bases stayed unmatched. The CDR3 consists of 17 residues. The DNA for the CDR3 is TGTGCCAGCAGCTTTAGCGGGGGGGCCGGAACGCCCGGGGAGCTGTTTTTT. Protein: CASSFSGGAGTPGELFF.

The chain employs TRBV7-8 and TRBJ2-3; perhaps TRBD2 as D (6 bases). CDR1 is SGHVS and CDR2 is FQNEAQ in the germline V gene. Trimming pared 0 bases from V and 5 bases from J, leaving 9 bases between. The CDR3 spans 14 residues. CDR3 in DNA: TGTGCCAGCAGCTTAGCCGGGGGTAAAGATACGCAGTATTTT. It encodes CASSLAGGKDTQYF. The full variable domain, rest sourced from reference TRBV7-8 and TRBJ2-3, is GAGVSQSPRYKVAKRGQDVALRCDPISGHVSLFWYQQALGQGPEFLTYFQNEAQLDKSGLPSDRFFAERPEGSVSTLKIQRTQQEDSAVYLCASSLAGGKDTQYFGPGTRLTVL.

This clone is medium-sized within its sample. The chain recombines TRBV12-5 with TRBJ1-6, with 8 bases that match TRBD1. The germline V gene encodes CDR1 LGHNT and CDR2 FRNRAP. Germline trimming cut 1 base from V and 7 bases from J; bases unmatched to any gene: 3. There are 15 residues in the CDR3. CDR3 bases: TGTGCTAGTGGTTTGGGGACAGGGCCAAATTCACCCCTCCACTTT. This gives the protein CASGLGTGPNSPLHF.

The chain carries TRBV18 and TRBJ2-3; D unresolved. The germline V gene has CDR1 KGHSH and CDR2 LQKENI. The length of the CDR3 is 13 residues. V was shortened by 0 bases and J by 0 bases, with 1 base between the two germline ends. CDR3 nucleotides: TGTGCCAGCTCACCACCTAGCACAGATACGCAGTATTTT. The encoded protein is CASSPPSTDTQYF.

The genes are TRBV2 and TRBJ2-7; D is unresolved. Trimming cost V 6 bases and J 9 bases, with 12 bases left between them. The CDR3 has 11 amino acids. CDR1 is SNHLY, CDR2 FYNNEI, per germline. The CDR3 sequence: CASRNSWVQYF. CDR3 sequence (DNA): TGTGCCAGCAGGAACTCCTGGGTGCAGTACTTC.

The chain recombines TRBV19 with TRBJ2-6, with D perhaps matching TRBD1 or TRBD2 (5 bases each). V was cut by 6 bases and J by 4 bases, with 13 bases left in between. The CDR3 has 15 amino acids. From germline, CDR1 is LNHDA and CDR2 SQIVND (reference sequence). The CDR3 region is CASRPEGRGANVLTF. CDR3 nucleotide sequence: TGTGCCAGTAGACCTGAGGGGCGCGGGGCCAACGTCCTGACTTTC.

The rearrangement joins TRBV7-9 to TRBJ1-6; 7 bases are a match to TRBD1. Germline lookup yields CDR1 SEHNR and CDR2 FQNEAQ (reference sequence). The CDR3 covers 14 residues. V lost 4 bases and J lost 7; bases outside the gene matches: 4. The CDR3 bases are TGTGCCAGCAGCTCGGGACAGCGCAATTCACCCCTCCACTTT. This encodes CASSSGQRNSPLHF.

This clone was counted between two and nine times. V is TRBV7-9 and J is TRBJ2-1; 12 bases match TRBD2. The germline V gene encodes CDR1 SEHNR and CDR2 FQNEAQ (reference sequence). Germline trimming cut 0 bases from V and 5 bases from J; bases unmatched to any gene: 2. The CDR3 sequence is 16 residues long. The CDR3 coding sequence is TGTGCCAGCAGCTTAGCGCGGACTAGCGGGAACAATGAGCAGTTCTTC. It encodes CASSLARTSGNNEQFF.

The chain has TRBV5-1 and TRBJ2-4, with D tentatively TRBD1 or TRBD2 (5 bases each). The CDR3 runs to 14 residues. V lost 2 bases and J lost 8, with 14 bases in between. Germline values: CDR1 SGHRS, CDR2 YFSETQ. For the CDR3, the DNA is TGCGCCAGCAGCTTCTTACGGGGCCAGGACATTCAGTACTTC. It specifies CASSFLRGQDIQYF. Drawing the rest from reference TRBV5-1 and TRBJ2-4, the complete variable domain is KAGVTQTPRYLIKTRGQQVTLSCSPISGHRSVSWYQQTPGQGLQFLFEYFSETQRNKGNFPGRFSGRQFSNSRSEMNVSTLELGDSALYLCASSFLRGQDIQYFGAGTRLSVL.

The table lists this clone with a count of one. CDR3 nucleotides: TGTGCCAGCTCACCCCCTTCGCCGACCACTGAAGCTTTCTTT. Translation gives CASSPPSPTTEAFF. The chain recombines TRBV18 with TRBJ1-1, with D unclear. Germline V gives CDR1 KGHSH, CDR2 LQKENI. The CDR3 extends over 14 amino acids. Trimming cost V 3 bases and J 4 bases, with 12 bases left between them.

This chain uses TRBV7-9 with TRBJ1-4, with no clear D. The ends were cut back, 2 bases at V and 4 bases at J, with 5 bases in the middle. The CDR3 runs 13 residues. Per the germline V gene, CDR1 is SEHNR and CDR2 is FQNEAQ (reference sequence). The CDR3 region is CASSLQFNEKLFF. CDR3 nucleotide sequence: TGTGCCAGCAGCTTACAGTTTAATGAAAAACTGTTTTTT.

The chain employs TRBV7-2 and TRBJ2-5, with TRBD1 matching 8 bases. TRBJ2-7 matches the DNA end more closely, so the J call is doubtful. This CDR3 spans 15 amino acids. In germline, CDR1 is SGHTA, CDR2 FQGNSA. CDR3 sequence (DNA): TGTGCCAGCAGCTTTGGGGACAGGAGCTCCTACGAGCAGTACTTC. Protein: CASSFGDRSSYEQYF.

J is TRBJ1-5 and V is TRBV7-9; possible D gene TRBD1, 6 bases. The CDR3 spans 15 residues. The germline V and J ends were trimmed by 5 bases and 1 base, with 12 bases remaining between them. Germline CDR1 is SEHNR and CDR2 is FQNEAQ (reference sequence). The CDR3 coding sequence is TGTGCCAGCAGCGGAGGGACAAGAAGCAATCAGCCCCAGCATTTT. It encodes CASSGGTRSNQPQHF.

This rearrangement joins TRBV18 to TRBJ2-5; 9 bases are a match to TRBD1. Germline CDR1 reads KGHSH; CDR2 reads LQKENI. The V and J ends lost 3 bases and 5 bases, in that order; junction bases with no gene match: 4. The CDR3 spans 14 residues. CDR3 region: CASSPVTGGETQYF. CDR3 in DNA: TGTGCCAGCTCACCTGTGACAGGGGGGGAGACCCAGTACTTC.

The genes are TRBV7-2 and TRBJ1-4; tentatively, D is TRBD1 (5 bases). The CDR3 is 14 amino acids. V was cut by 5 bases and J by 3 bases, with 10 bases left in between. Germline V gives CDR1 SGHTA, CDR2 FQGNSA. The DNA of the CDR3 is TGTGCCAGCAGCCAGGGAGCGGCTAATGAAAAACTGTTTTTT. This encodes CASSQGAANEKLFF.

The V call is TRBV10-1, the J call TRBJ1-1; D gene ambiguous. The germline V gene has CDR1 WNHNN and CDR2 SYGVQD (reference sequence). The germline V and J ends were trimmed by 2 bases and 0 bases, with 7 bases remaining between them. The CDR3 has 14 amino acids. CDR3 sequence reads: CASSEIRMNTEAFF. DNA for the CDR3: TGCGCCAGCAGTGAGATCAGGATGAACACTGAAGCTTTCTTT.

The rearrangement joins TRBV27 to TRBJ2-7; D is undetermined. V was clipped by 7 bases and J by 6 bases, with 13 bases between them. Germline CDR1 MNHEY, CDR2 SMNVEV (reference sequence). The CDR3 sequence is 12 residues long. In nucleotides, the CDR3 is TGTGCCAGCAAGAGCCAGGTGGGCGAGCAGTACTTC. This gives the protein CASKSQVGEQYF.

V and J are TRBV7-2 and TRBJ2-5; 13 bases align to TRBD2. Germline assignment: CDR1 SGHTA and CDR2 FQGNSA. Trimming removed 5 bases from V and 1 base from J; junction bases left unmatched: 13. The CDR3 covers 19 residues. The CDR3 nucleotides are TGTGCCAGCAGCAGGGTGTCTGGACTAGCGGGGGCCGCCCAAGAGACCCAGTACTTC. Its translation: CASSRVSGLAGAAQETQYF.

CDR3 nucleotides: TGTGCCAGCAGCTTTACAAGCGACGAGCAGTACTTC. This codes for CASSFTSDEQYF. The chain couples TRBV7-6 to TRBJ2-7; D uncertain. Germline loops: CDR1 SGHVS, CDR2 FNYEAQ. Trimming took off 3 bases at V and 5 bases at J, with 8 bases between the two ends. The CDR3 is 12 amino acids.

This sequence joins TRBV20-1 and TRBJ1-1, with D unclear. V was clipped by 6 bases and J by 9 bases, with 8 bases between them. Per germline, CDR1 DFQATT and CDR2 SNEGSKA (reference sequence). The CDR3 sequence is 9 residues long. The CDR3 DNA follows: TGCAGTGCCGCGGGTCAAGCTTTCTTT. This translates into CSAAGQAFF.

This rearrangement joins TRBV6-1 to TRBJ2-1; TRBD1 agrees at 8 bases. Germline V gene lookup returns CDR1 MNHNS and CDR2 SASEGT. The length of the CDR3 is 13 residues. V lost 6 bases and J lost 11; bases outside the gene matches: 9. CDR3 DNA: TGTGCCAGCAGACGACCCGGACAGGGACAGCAGTTCTTC. Amino acid sequence: CASRRPGQGQQFF.

V gene TRBV4-2 combines with J gene TRBJ2-3; D might be TRBD1 or TRBD2, each matching 5 bases. Trimming took off 4 bases at V and 10 bases at J, with 9 bases between the two ends. Per the germline V gene, CDR1 is LGHNA and CDR2 is YNFKEQ. CDR3 size: 11 residues. CDR3: CASSLGTAQYF. The CDR3 DNA sequence: TGTGCCAGCAGCCTCGGGACGGCGCAGTATTTT.

The sample holds a few counts of this clone. The J gene is TRBJ2-3, the V gene TRBV12-5, with unresolved D. CDR3 length equals 12 residues. V was pared by 3 bases and J by 4 bases, with 5 bases between. Looked up from germline, CDR1 is LGHNT and CDR2 is FRNRAP. DNA of the CDR3: TGTGCTAGTGGTTTTCGTTCAGATACGCAGTATTTT. Translated: CASGFRSDTQYF.

This clone appeared a few times. The V gene is TRBV28, the J gene TRBJ1-3; 7 bases line up with TRBD1. Germline-derived CDR1 and CDR2 are MDHEN and SYDVKM. The CDR3 covers 16 residues. The ends lost 7 bases at V and 0 bases at J; junction bases unmatched: 9. CDR3 DNA sequence: TGTGCCAGCACCTTGACAGGGACAAGCTCTGGAAACACCATATATTTT. As protein: CASTLTGTSSGNTIYF.

The chain has TRBV21-1 and TRBJ2-1. TRBV21-1 is described as a pseudogene. This CDR3 spans 13 amino acids. The CDR3 sequence: CASSKGRDHEQFF. The CDR3, as DNA: TGTGCCAGCAGCAAAGGAAGGGACCATGAGCAGTTCTTC.

The rearrangement links TRBV11-2 to TRBJ2-5; 9 bases align to TRBD1. Germline V CDR1 and CDR2: SGHAT, FQNNGV. The CDR3 extends over 15 amino acids. V was pared by 5 bases and J by 4 bases, with 8 bases of the junction left unmatched. DNA for the CDR3: TGTGCCAGCAGCCGAACAGGGGGCTTAGGAGAGACCCAGTACTTC. Its protein product is CASSRTGGLGETQYF. The variable domain in full, completed from reference TRBV11-2 and TRBJ2-5, reads EAGVAQSPRYKIIEKRQSVAFWCNPISGHATLYWYQQILGQGPKLLIQFQNNGVVDDSQLPKDRFSAERLKGVDSTLKIQPAKLEDSAVYLCASSRTGGLGETQYFGPGTRLLVL.

This clone was seen a single time. V gene TRBV15 combines with J gene TRBJ2-5; D gene unclear. Trimming left V 1 base short and J 1 base short, with 7 bases between. The length of the CDR3 is 14 residues. Germline V CDR1 and CDR2: LNHNV, YYDKDF (reference sequence). DNA for the CDR3: TGTGCCACCAGCAGAGTCTCGGCCCAAGAGACCCAGTACTTC. It translates to CATSRVSAQETQYF.

The chain carries TRBV7-2 and TRBJ1-4, with D unclear. The V gene's germline CDR1 is SGHTA and CDR2 FQGNSA. The CDR3 has 15 amino acids. V lost 2 bases to trimming and J lost 4 bases, with 11 bases between them. The CDR3 region is CASSLKVGINEKLFF. DNA for the CDR3: TGTGCCAGCAGCTTAAAAGTGGGAATTAATGAAAAACTGTTTTTT. The full variable domain, in which reference TRBV7-2 and TRBJ1-4 provide the parts outside the CDR3, is GAGVSQSPSNKVTEKGKDVELRCDPISGHTALYWYRQSLGQGLEFLIYFQGNSAPDKSGLPSDRFSAERTGGSVSTLTIQRTQQEDSAVYLCASSLKVGINEKLFFGSGTQLSVL.

This chain links TRBV7-7 with TRBJ2-3; 7 nucleotides match TRBD1. The CDR3 is made up of 14 amino acids. In germline, CDR1 is SSHAT, CDR2 FNYEAQ (reference sequence). With V trimmed by 1 base and J by 3 bases, 1 base remained unmatched. CDR3 DNA sequence: TGTGCCAGCAGCTTAGGGGACAGAACAGATACGCAGTATTTT. This gives the protein CASSLGDRTDTQYF. The variable domain in full, completed from reference TRBV7-7 and TRBJ2-3, reads GAGVSQSPRYKVTKRGQDVTLRCDPISSHATLYWYQQALGQGPEFLTYFNYEAQPDKSGLPSDRFSAERPEGSISTLTIQRTEQRDSAMYRCASSLGDRTDTQYFGPGTRLTVL.

V is TRBV11-3 and J is TRBJ2-5; TRBD1 aligns across 9 bases. CDR1 is SGHNT, CDR2 YENEEA, per germline. The CDR3 spans 15 residues. With 1 base clipped from V and 8 bases from J, the junction kept 8 bases outside the gene matches. CDR3 nucleotides: TGTGCCAGCAGCTTAGCCTCGAGACAGGGGGTTACCCAGTACTTC. Translation gives CASSLASRQGVTQYF.

The chain links TRBV18 to TRBJ1-4; TRBD1 might be the D (5 bases). Germline V lookup: CDR1 KGHSH, CDR2 LQKENI. V gave up 3 bases and J gave up 5 bases, with 13 bases separating them. This CDR3 is built from 15 residues. The CDR3 coding sequence is TGTGCCAGCTCACCTTCCGGGGGACCCAATGAAAAACTGTTTTTT. It specifies CASSPSGGPNEKLFF.